This T cell receptor beta chain is from a study of cytomegalovirus exposure and HLA in healthy donors. Overall study findings and caveats: Productive rates of about 90% or about 30% were seen for most TCR beta V segments in an earlier analysis. Association of a missense DCLRE1C variant with TCR beta V- and J-gene trimming was reported in a later analysis. Some V segments (TRBV6-2 and TRBV6-3 among them) were excluded as indistinguishable.

In the PCR, 60 Vbeta and 13 Jbeta primers were used. The assay was immunoSEQ multiplex PCR, and TCRdb's table has in-frame clones only and misses some. The sample has roughly 110,000 clones, roughly 72% seen once; the top ten hold about 8%. On this clone itself: Antigen unknown.

V lost 2 bases, J lost 4 bases, and 18 bases lay in between. CDR3 length: 16 amino acids. Germline V lookup: CDR1 MGHRA, CDR2 YSYEKL. Donors in the study were healthy people who gave bone marrow. The sequencing input was PBMCs. V gene TRBV4-1 combines with J gene TRBJ2-7, with D maybe TRBD1 (5 bases). This TCR was recovered from a man aged 30 to 39 in good health and CMV-seronegative. CDR3 in amino acids: CASSQLSGRVGYEQYF. CDR3 bases: TGCGCCAGCAGCCAACTATCTGGCAGGGTGGGATACGAGCAGTACTTC.